Below, one T cell receptor beta chain is given with its context. Its specificity is not known. This sample stems from a study of cytomegalovirus exposure and HLA in healthy donors. Study overall: Early released data comprised tens of millions of unique TCRs from HLA-typed donors. Overall study findings and caveats: Whilst most TCR sequences proved rare, a subset of public TCRs occurred across many donors. It was taken for granted in presence/absence analyses that sequencing depth across donors was roughly uniform.

Researchers ran the PCR with 60 Vbeta and 13 Jbeta primers. The data were produced by immunoSEQ multiplex PCR, yet TCRdb's version contains in-frame clones alone and is incomplete. This sample has over 120,000 clones, with approximately 80% found just once. The V gene's germline CDR1 is SGHRS and CDR2 YFSETQ. Trimming took off 4 bases at V and 0 bases at J, with 16 bases between the two ends. The CDR3 loop spans 16 amino acids. While unrecorded immune exposures were likely, the donors were nominally healthy when sampled. The chain employs TRBV5-1 and TRBJ1-2; tentative D call: TRBD1 (5 bases). Sequenced material: PBMCs. The sequence came from a woman aged 55-70 years in good health and CMV-seropositive. The CDR3 region is CASSREVGPSNYGYTF. The CDR3 bases are TGCGCCAGCAGCCGAGAGGTGGGGCCTTCTAACTATGGCTACACCTTC.